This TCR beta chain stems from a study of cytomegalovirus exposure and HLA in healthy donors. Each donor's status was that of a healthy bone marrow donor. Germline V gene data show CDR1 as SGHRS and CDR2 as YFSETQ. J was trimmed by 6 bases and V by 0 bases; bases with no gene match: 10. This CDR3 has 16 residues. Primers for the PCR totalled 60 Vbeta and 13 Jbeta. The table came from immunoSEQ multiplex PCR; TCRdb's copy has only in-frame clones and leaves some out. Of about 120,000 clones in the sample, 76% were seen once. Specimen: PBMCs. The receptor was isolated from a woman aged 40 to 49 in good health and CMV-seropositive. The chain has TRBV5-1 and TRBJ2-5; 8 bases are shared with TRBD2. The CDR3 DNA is TGCGCCAGCAGCTTGGCCTTAACGGGGGGGCCAAAGACCCAGTACTTC. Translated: CASSLALTGGPKTQYF. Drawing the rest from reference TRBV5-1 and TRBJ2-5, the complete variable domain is KAGVTQTPRYLIKTRGQQVTLSCSPISGHRSVSWYQQTPGQGLQFLFEYFSETQRNKGNFPGRFSGRQFSNSRSEMNVSTLELGDSALYLCASSLALTGGPKTQYFGPGTRLLVL.